Each of the 29 T cell receptor beta chains below was sequenced from the same sample in a study of blood T cells in healthy people across ages. The authors ran a second PCR of 7 to 11 cycles using a sample-barcoded 5' primer and a J-beta primer mix. From the 5' RACE reads, TCRdb called clonotypes with MiXCR, one entry per CDR3 protein. The repertoire holds over a million distinct CDR3 sequences, with around 45% as singletons. The sequenced sample consisted of blood. The receptors originated from an older woman in good health.

This chain links TRBV13 with TRBJ2-3; TRBD2 matches 7 bases. Unmatched junction bases numbered 6, after V lost 5 bases and J lost 1 base. Per the germline V gene, CDR1 is PRHDT and CDR2 is FYEKMQ (reference sequence). This CDR3 spans 15 amino acids. The CDR3 sequence: CASSPRTRRTDTQYF. The DNA for the CDR3 is TGTGCCAGCAGCCCCAGGACTAGACGCACAGATACGCAGTATTTT.

This clonotype was seen a single time. The CDR3 loop reads CASGSGPGNQPQHF. CDR3 DNA: TGTGCCAGCGGTTCAGGCCCGGGCAATCAGCCCCAGCATTTT. The chain uses TRBV28 and TRBJ1-5; D is unclear. The V gene lost 8 bases and the J gene lost 2 bases, with 13 bases spanning the gap. CDR1 is MDHEN and CDR2 is SYDVKM in the germline V gene. The CDR3 has 14 amino acids.

The V call is TRBV20-1, the J call TRBJ1-5; 7 nucleotides line up with TRBD1. Per the germline V gene, CDR1 is DFQATT and CDR2 is SNEGSKA (reference sequence). V lost 6 bases, J lost 2 bases, and 10 bases stayed unmatched. This CDR3 has 15 residues. The CDR3 nucleotides read TGCAGTGCGTTACAGGGGCAGGGGGGCAATCAGCCCCAGCATTTT. This translates into CSALQGQGGNQPQHF.

This chain connects TRBV20-1 to TRBJ2-3, with 8 bases aligning to TRBD1. The trim removed 4 bases at V and 6 bases at J, leaving 12 bases unmatched. This CDR3 spans 15 amino acids. The germline V gene has CDR1 DFQATT and CDR2 SNEGSKA (reference sequence). As DNA, the CDR3 is TGCAGTGCTATCACCGGGACACAGGGGGGTGATACGCAGTATTTT. This translates into CSAITGTQGGDTQYF.

This chain links TRBV5-5 with TRBJ1-2; D is possibly TRBD1 (6 bases). Trimming took 4 bases from V and 0 from J, leaving 10 bases between them. This CDR3 is built from 14 residues. Germline CDR1 and CDR2: SGHKS and YYEKEE (reference sequence). The CDR3 coding sequence is TGTGCCAGCAGCCTGGACAGTACTAACTATGGCTACACCTTC. Amino acid sequence: CASSLDSTNYGYTF. Looking up the rest from reference TRBV5-5 and TRBJ1-2 gives the full variable domain: DAGVTQSPTHLIKTRGQQVTLRCSPISGHKSVSWYQQVLGQGPQFIFQYYEKEERGRGNFPDRFSARQFPNYSSELNVNALLLGDSALYLCASSLDSTNYGYTFGSGTRLTVV.

This clonotype was picked up a small number of times. The rearrangement links TRBV5-1 to TRBJ2-4; 9 nucleotides match TRBD2. Trimming removed 2 bases from V and 6 bases from J; junction bases left unmatched: 3. The CDR3 is made up of 14 amino acids. CDR1 and CDR2 (germline): SGHRS, YFSETQ. In DNA, the CDR3 is TGCGCCAGCAGCTTCGAAGCGGGAGGAAACATTCAGTACTTC. Translation gives CASSFEAGGNIQYF.

CDR3 sequence reads: CASSDVGGRYEQYF. The DNA of the CDR3 is TGTGCCAGCAGTGATGTCGGCGGGAGGTACGAGCAGTACTTC. The J gene is TRBJ2-7, the V gene TRBV2; 8 nucleotides line up with TRBD2. The V gene end was trimmed by 3 bases and the J gene end by 4 bases; junction bases not matched to a gene: 5. The CDR3 contains 14 residues. CDR1 and CDR2 from the germline V gene are SNHLY and FYNNEI.

V usage is TRBV20-1 and J usage is TRBJ2-7; D is perhaps TRBD1 or TRBD2 (5 bases each). Trimming removed 6 bases at V and 6 bases at J, with 12 bases between. The CDR3 spans 11 residues. Germline CDR1 is DFQATT and CDR2 is SNEGSKA (reference sequence). The CDR3 loop reads CSALGAGEQYF. In nucleotides, the CDR3 is TGCAGTGCCCTCGGGGCGGGCGAGCAGTACTTC.

The chain joins TRBV6-5 to TRBJ2-1, with 8 bases that match TRBD2. V gave up 5 bases and J gave up 8 bases; unmatched junction bases: 11. Per germline, CDR1 MNHEY and CDR2 SVGAGI. The CDR3 totals 15 residues. CDR3 sequence reads: CASSQAGARLDEQFF. The CDR3 coding sequence is TGTGCCAGCAGTCAAGCGGGAGCCCGTTTAGATGAGCAGTTCTTC.

The chain recombines TRBV6-1 with TRBJ2-1; 9 bases align to TRBD2. Germline V gene data show CDR1 as MNHNS and CDR2 as SASEGT. CDR3 size: 15 residues. Losses at the gene ends were 5 bases for V and 10 bases for J; bases not matched to a gene: 12. CDR3: CASSYSGSRNSEQFF. DNA of the CDR3: TGTGCCAGCAGTTATAGCGGGAGTCGAAATAGCGAGCAGTTCTTC.

The J gene is TRBJ2-2, the V gene TRBV10-3, with 10 bases identical to TRBD2. The trim removed 6 bases at V and 1 base at J, leaving 11 bases unmatched. CDR3 size: 18 residues. Per germline, CDR1 ENHRY and CDR2 SYGVKD. In nucleotides, the CDR3 is TGTGCCATCAGCTTGGTGGGACTAGCGCCTAAGAACACCGGGGAGCTGTTTTTT. Translation gives CAISLVGLAPKNTGELFF.

V gene TRBV6-1 combines with J gene TRBJ2-3; D may be TRBD2 (5 bases). CDR1 MNHNS and CDR2 SASEGT come from the germline V gene. V was trimmed by 10 bases and J by 0 bases, leaving 17 bases between them. This CDR3 has 15 amino acids. CDR3 residues: CANSARAVSTDTQYF. DNA for the CDR3: TGTGCCAACAGCGCGCGGGCGGTGAGCACAGATACGCAGTATTTT.

This clonotype was detected a few times. The gene calls are TRBV20-1 and TRBJ2-1; 9 bases fit TRBD2. There are 13 residues in the CDR3. Losses at the gene ends were 5 bases for V and 10 bases for J; bases not matched to a gene: 9. Germline CDR1 DFQATT, CDR2 SNEGSKA (reference sequence). CDR3 sequence (DNA): TGCAGTGCTCCGGGACTAGCTTTGCGGGAGCAGTTCTTC. Protein product: CSAPGLALREQFF.

This clonotype was seen a few times. The gene calls are TRBV21-1 and TRBJ2-5; the tabulated D call, TRBD1, remains unverified against the DNA. TRBV21-1 is described as a pseudogene. This CDR3 is 14 amino acids long. CDR3 loop: CASSKGGAQETQYF. In DNA, the CDR3 is TGTGCCAGCAGCAAGGGGGGGGCCCAAGAGACCCAGTACTTC.

The V gene is TRBV25-1, the J gene TRBJ1-5; D gene unclear. Germline CDR1 MGHDK, CDR2 SYGVNS. Trimming took off 5 bases at V and 1 base at J, with 15 bases between the two ends. The CDR3 has 16 amino acids. CDR3 loop: CASSSFGRASNQPQHF. The CDR3, as DNA: TGTGCCAGCAGTAGTTTTGGTCGGGCCAGCAATCAGCCCCAGCATTTT.

This clonotype was found a few times. V is TRBV7-7 and J is TRBJ2-1; TRBD2 matches 8 bases. The CDR3 has 15 amino acids. Trimming took 5 bases from V and 4 from J; bases not matched to a gene: 7. The germline gives CDR1 SSHAT, CDR2 FNYEAQ (reference sequence). CDR3 DNA sequence: TGTGCCAGCAGCCCTACTAGCGGCCCTTACAATGAGCAGTTCTTC. Translated: CASSPTSGPYNEQFF.

This clonotype was counted between two and nine times. This chain joins TRBV6-6 and TRBJ2-3; 7 bases match TRBD1. The V and J ends lost 7 bases and 3 bases, in that order; junction bases with no gene match: 10. CDR3 size: 15 residues. Germline CDR1 reads MNHNY; CDR2 reads SVGAGI (reference sequence). CDR3 DNA: TGTGCCAGCAACGACAGGGTTACGGGGACAGATACGCAGTATTTT. Its translation: CASNDRVTGTDTQYF.

CDR3 in amino acids: CASSRRTGGTDEQYF. The CDR3 coding sequence is TGTGCCAGCAGTAGAAGGACAGGGGGCACCGACGAGCAGTACTTC. The rearrangement joins TRBV27 to TRBJ2-7; 11 nucleotides agree with TRBD1. From germline, CDR1 is MNHEY and CDR2 SMNVEV (reference sequence). J was trimmed by 5 bases and V by 5 bases; bases with no gene match: 8. The CDR3 covers 15 residues.

Points on this clonotype: Germline and junction disagree at one end, which may indicate a read error. The rearrangement links TRBV9 to TRBJ2-3, with 7 nucleotides matching TRBD1. Germline CDR1 reads SGDLS; CDR2 reads YYNGEE. CDR3 length: 13 residues. The CDR3 DNA reads as TGTGCCAGCAGCGTAGAAACAGGGGATAGGCAGTATTTT. Its protein product is CASSVETGDRQYF.

The J gene is TRBJ2-1, the V gene TRBV6-1; unclear D gene. V dropped 3 bases and J dropped 0 bases, with 9 bases sitting between them. Germline-derived CDR1 and CDR2 are MNHNS and SASEGT. The CDR3 is 15 residues long. The CDR3 DNA sequence: TGTGCCAGCAGTGACAGTCGTAGCTCCTACAATGAGCAGTTCTTC. Translating gives CASSDSRSSYNEQFF.

The chain is built from TRBV20-1 and TRBJ2-3; TRBD2 might be the D (5 bases). V lost 0 bases and J lost 0, with 10 bases in between. The CDR3 spans 15 residues. CDR1 is DFQATT, CDR2 SNEGSKA, per germline (reference sequence). The CDR3 loop is CSARDEGISTDTQYF. CDR3 sequence (DNA): TGCAGTGCTAGAGATGAGGGAATAAGCACAGATACGCAGTATTTT.

The chain employs TRBV7-9 and TRBJ2-7; D not certain. V was pared by 5 bases and J by 0 bases, with 20 bases between. Germline-derived CDR1 and CDR2 are SEHNR and FQNEAQ (reference sequence). This CDR3 has 17 residues. The chain's CDR3 is CASSPPLRQEPSYEQYF. Written as DNA, the CDR3 is TGTGCCAGCAGCCCCCCCCTACGGCAGGAACCCTCCTACGAGCAGTACTTC.

The rearrangement links TRBV10-3 to TRBJ2-3; the match to TRBD2 covers 10 bases. From germline, CDR1 is ENHRY and CDR2 SYGVKD. This CDR3 has 14 residues. V dropped 8 bases and J dropped 3; count of bases not matched to a gene: 5. The CDR3 DNA is TGTGCCATCTCACTAGCGGGATCGACAGATACGCAGTATTTT. Translation gives CAISLAGSTDTQYF.

This clonotype turned up a few times. CDR3 DNA sequence: TGCGCCAGCAGCCCGGGGGGACCCGCTGCTGGCTACACCTTC. Translation gives CASSPGGPAAGYTF. The chain is built from TRBV5-1 and TRBJ1-2, with a tentative D call TRBD1 (5 bases). Germline V CDR1 and CDR2: SGHRS, YFSETQ. V lost 4 bases to trimming and J lost 7 bases, with 17 bases between them. The CDR3 has 14 amino acids.

This chain uses TRBV5-5 with TRBJ2-3; D ambiguous. This CDR3 comprises 14 residues. With 8 bases removed from V and 2 bases from J, the gap between germline ends came to 15 bases. The germline V gene has CDR1 SGHKS and CDR2 YYEKEE (reference sequence). CDR3 nucleotide sequence: TGTGCCAGTACTTACCGGGCTAACACAGATACGCAGTATTTT. This codes for CASTYRANTDTQYF.

The table lists this clonotype with a few counts. This rearrangement joins TRBV5-6 to TRBJ2-7; TRBD2 agrees at 8 bases. This CDR3 contains 15 residues. With V trimmed by 0 bases and J by 3 bases, 5 bases remained unmatched. The germline V gene has CDR1 SGHDT and CDR2 YYEEEE. The CDR3 nucleotides read TGTGCCAGCAGCTTGGTTAGCGGGATGTTCTACGAGCAGTACTTC. Its translation is CASSLVSGMFYEQYF.

This clonotype was seen many times. The rearrangement links TRBV12-3 or TRBV12-4 to TRBJ2-7; D remains unclear. Trimming took 4 bases from V and 2 from J, leaving 15 bases between them. The CDR3 is made up of 15 amino acids. The CDR3 spells CASSSPGSMPYEQYF. CDR3 nucleotides: TGTGCCAGCAGTTCCCCGGGTAGCATGCCCTACGAGCAGTACTTC.

The CDR3 loop reads CASSYSSLGSTNEKLFF. CDR3 in DNA: TGTGCCAGCAGTTACTCCTCACTGGGGTCAACTAATGAAAAACTGTTTTTT. The gene calls are TRBV6-5 and TRBJ1-4; D ambiguous. CDR1 MNHEY and CDR2 SVGAGI come from the germline V gene. The V and J ends lost 0 bases and 0 bases respectively, with 11 bases between them. The CDR3 sequence is 17 residues long.

This clonotype was observed once. The V call is TRBV4-1, the J call TRBJ2-1; 7 nucleotides align to TRBD2. The germline CDR1 and CDR2 sequences are MGHRA and YSYEKL. The CDR3 loop spans 18 amino acids. V lost 1 base and J lost 9; bases outside the gene matches: 18. The CDR3 here is CASSQGRFREGMVGEQFF. The CDR3 DNA sequence: TGCGCCAGCAGCCAAGGACGTTTCAGGGAGGGAATGGTCGGTGAGCAGTTCTTC.